The entry below describes one T cell receptor beta chain. These data originate in a study of tumor-infiltrating lymphocytes in primary liver carcinoma. The authors took blood RNA from unsorted whole blood and also extracted germline DNA. The germline CDR1 and CDR2 sequences are SGHAT and FQNNGV. This CDR3 has 12 residues. V was trimmed by 4 bases and J by 10 bases, leaving 14 bases between them. With a constant-region primer, TCR beta cDNA was made from about 0.5 ug of total RNA. For TCR beta, libraries were produced by three nested multiplex PCR rounds using slightly modified ARM-PCR. Running roughly 10 cycles apiece, the first two PCR rounds relied on TRBV1-TRBV30 forward primers together with a C-beta reverse primer. Via MiXCR, TCRdb re-called the multiplex PCR reads, giving one row per CDR3 protein. The sample yields about 330,000 distinct CDR3 sequences, less than 75% seen once.

The V gene is TRBV11-2, the J gene TRBJ2-7, with D perhaps TRBD2 (5 bases). The specimen was peripheral blood. The source is a man aged 35-49 years with primary liver carcinoma and hepatitis B virus infection. CDR3: CASSSPGCDQYF. The CDR3 DNA sequence: TGTGCCAGCAGCTCCCCGGGATGCGACCAGTACTTC.